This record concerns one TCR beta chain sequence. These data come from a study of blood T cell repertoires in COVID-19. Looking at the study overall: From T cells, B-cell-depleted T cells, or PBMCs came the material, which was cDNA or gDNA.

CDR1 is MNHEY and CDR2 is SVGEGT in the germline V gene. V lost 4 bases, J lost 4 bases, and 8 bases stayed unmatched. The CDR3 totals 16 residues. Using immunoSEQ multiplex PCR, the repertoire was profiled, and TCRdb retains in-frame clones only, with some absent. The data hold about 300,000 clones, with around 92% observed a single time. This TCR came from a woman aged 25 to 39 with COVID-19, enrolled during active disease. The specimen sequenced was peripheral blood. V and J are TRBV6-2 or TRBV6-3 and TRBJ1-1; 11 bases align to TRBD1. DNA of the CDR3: TGTGCCAGCAGTTCGCGGGACAGGGGGTTTGGCACTGAAGCTTTCTTT. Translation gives CASSSRDRGFGTEAFF.